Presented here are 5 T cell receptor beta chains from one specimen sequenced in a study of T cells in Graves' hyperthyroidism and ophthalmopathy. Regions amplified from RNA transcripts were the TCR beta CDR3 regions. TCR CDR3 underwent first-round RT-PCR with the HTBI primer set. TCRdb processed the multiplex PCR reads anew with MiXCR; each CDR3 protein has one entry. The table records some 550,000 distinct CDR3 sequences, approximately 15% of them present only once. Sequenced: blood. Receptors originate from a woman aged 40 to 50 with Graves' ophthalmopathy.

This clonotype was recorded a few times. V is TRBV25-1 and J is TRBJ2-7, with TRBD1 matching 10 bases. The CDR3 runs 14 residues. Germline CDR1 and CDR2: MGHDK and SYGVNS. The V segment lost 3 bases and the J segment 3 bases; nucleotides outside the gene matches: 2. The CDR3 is CASSDGQGDYEQYF. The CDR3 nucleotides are TGTGCCAGCAGTGACGGACAGGGGGACTACGAGCAGTACTTC.

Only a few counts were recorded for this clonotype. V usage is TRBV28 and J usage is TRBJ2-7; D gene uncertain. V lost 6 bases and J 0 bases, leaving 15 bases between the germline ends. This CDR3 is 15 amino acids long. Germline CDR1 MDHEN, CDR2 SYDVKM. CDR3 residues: CASSLIQPGSYEQYF. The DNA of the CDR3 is TGTGCCAGCAGCTTGATACAACCTGGCTCCTACGAGCAGTACTTC.

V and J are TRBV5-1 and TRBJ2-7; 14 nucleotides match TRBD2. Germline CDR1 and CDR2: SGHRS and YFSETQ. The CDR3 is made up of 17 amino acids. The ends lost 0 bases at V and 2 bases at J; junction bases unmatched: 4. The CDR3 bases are TGCGCCAGCAGCTTGGGACTAGCGGGAGGGCGGGCCTACGAGCAGTACTTC. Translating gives CASSLGLAGGRAYEQYF.

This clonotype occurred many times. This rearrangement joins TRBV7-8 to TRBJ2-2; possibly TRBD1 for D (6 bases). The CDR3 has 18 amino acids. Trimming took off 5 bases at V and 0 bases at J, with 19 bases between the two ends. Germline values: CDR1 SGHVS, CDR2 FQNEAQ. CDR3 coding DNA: TGTGCCAGCAGCCCAACCGGGACACCAGCTACGAACACCGGGGAGCTGTTTTTT. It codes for CASSPTGTPATNTGELFF.

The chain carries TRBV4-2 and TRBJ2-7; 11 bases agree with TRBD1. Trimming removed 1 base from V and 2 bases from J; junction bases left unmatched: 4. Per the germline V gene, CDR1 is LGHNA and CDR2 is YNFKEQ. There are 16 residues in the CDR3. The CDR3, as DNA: TGTGCCAGCAGCCAAGCCGCGGGACAGGGGGCCTACGAGCAGTACTTC. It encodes CASSQAAGQGAYEQYF.